This T cell receptor beta chain comes out of a study of OX40 agonist ivuxolimab in advanced cancers. Concerning this clone itself: Its target is unknown.

CDR1 is DFQATT and CDR2 is SNEGSKA in the germline V gene (reference sequence). The V gene lost 4 bases and the J gene lost 8 bases, with 11 bases spanning the gap. CDR3 length equals 11 residues. Patients who had autoimmune disease history or got systemic immunosuppression were left out. Clones were read by immunoSEQ multiplex PCR, and TCRdb kept only the in-frame ones, dropping some. The sample lists more than 80,000 clones; 93% were seen once. The study, taken as a whole, reports: Both CD4+ and CD8+ T cell populations in blood had undergone clonal expansion by week 6 at 0.1 to 3.0 mg/kg. Determination of antigen specificity was not performed for the expanded peripheral T cells.

The J gene is TRBJ1-2, the V gene TRBV20-1; D gene ambiguous. Source: CD4+ or CD8+ T cells sorted from blood, taken in a trial of the OX40 agonist ivuxolimab. The source is an adult with an advanced solid tumor such as melanoma, head and neck, liver or kidney cancer. CDR3 amino acids: CSAMPSDGYTF. The CDR3 DNA reads TGCAGTGCTATGCCCAGCGACGGCTACACCTTC.